The 24 T cell receptor beta chains in this list originate from one sample, sequenced in a study of cytomegalovirus exposure and HLA in healthy donors. Both 60 Vbeta primers and 13 Jbeta primers went into the PCR. Repertoires were generated with immunoSEQ multiplex PCR, while TCRdb's copy carries only in-frame clones and drops some. The table includes 140,000 to 150,000 clones, more than 9.5% detected once. Sequenced sample: PBMCs. The source is a man aged 50 to 60 in good health and CMV-seronegative.

The genes are TRBV5-8 and TRBJ2-2; the match to TRBD1 covers 7 bases. The CDR3 runs to 14 residues. The germline CDR1 and CDR2 sequences are SGHTS and YDEGEE. Trimming removed 6 bases from V and 4 bases from J; junction bases left unmatched: 6. CDR3 sequence reads: CASTNRGPTGELFF. Written as DNA, the CDR3 is TGTGCCAGCACCAACAGGGGACCCACCGGGGAGCTGTTTTTT.

This chain uses TRBV14 with TRBJ2-2; tentative D call: TRBD1 (6 bases). V lost 5 bases to trimming and J lost 6 bases, with 22 bases between them. CDR1 SGHDN and CDR2 FVKESK come from the germline V gene. The CDR3 has 17 amino acids. CDR3 in DNA: TGTGCCAGCAGCGCGCGAAGGGCAGGGGCCCCGGCCGGGGAGCTGTTTTTT. It is translated as CASSARRAGAPAGELFF.

This clone occurred a few times. J is TRBJ2-1 and V is TRBV2, with 7 bases that match TRBD2. The junction had 7 bases not matched to a gene; V was cut back by 6 bases and J by 8 bases. The CDR3 sequence is 13 residues long. The V gene's germline CDR1 is SNHLY and CDR2 FYNNEI. The DNA of the CDR3 is TGTGCCAGCAGGGAGGGAGGGAGGTATGAGCAGTTCTTC. Residues: CASREGGRYEQFF.

The CDR3 nucleotides are TGTGCCAGCTCACCACGACAGGGTGCGGGCAATCAGCCCCAGCATTTT. It is translated as CASSPRQGAGNQPQHF. The rearrangement uses TRBV18 and TRBJ1-5; 7 bases are shared with TRBD1. CDR1 and CDR2 from the germline V gene are KGHSH and LQKENI. CDR3 size: 16 residues. J gave up 2 bases and V 1 base, and 5 bases lay outside the gene matches.

The chain carries TRBV7-3 and TRBJ1-2; TRBD1 agrees at 8 bases. Germline V gene data show CDR1 as SGHTA and CDR2 as FQGTGA. Trimming cost V 5 bases and J 6 bases; bases outside gene matches: 11. This CDR3 comprises 15 residues. The CDR3 sequence is CASSPMTGAKDGYTF. CDR3 nucleotides: TGTGCCAGCAGCCCTATGACAGGGGCTAAGGATGGCTACACCTTC.

This clone showed up just a few times. The V call is TRBV30, the J call TRBJ1-5; no clear D gene. Trimming removed 0 bases at V and 4 bases at J, with 19 bases between. Germline values: CDR1 GTSNPN, CDR2 SVGIG (reference sequence). This CDR3 comprises 17 residues. The CDR3 sequence: CAWSVRNDGSGNQPQHF. The DNA of the CDR3 is TGTGCCTGGAGTGTAAGAAATGACGGGTCGGGAAATCAGCCCCAGCATTTT.

The chain links TRBV27 to TRBJ2-5, with D perhaps matching TRBD2 (7 bases). Germline V CDR1 and CDR2: MNHEY, SMNVEV (reference sequence). This CDR3 has 14 residues. Trimming stripped 8 bases from V and 5 bases from J, with 18 bases between. For the CDR3, the DNA is TGTGCCAGCGGGAGGGGCCGGGGGCGTGAGACCCAGTACTTC. This translates into CASGRGRGRETQYF.

This chain connects TRBV5-1 to TRBJ2-3, with D tentatively TRBD2 (6 bases). V lost 0 bases to trimming and J lost 0 bases, with 14 bases between them. CDR1 and CDR2 from the germline V gene are SGHRS and YFSETQ. The CDR3 has 17 residues. The CDR3 region has the DNA TGCGCCAGCAGCTTGGCCGGGGGTAGCGCGAGCACAGATACGCAGTATTTT. Translation: CASSLAGGSASTDTQYF.

This clone was seen only a few times. The rearrangement uses TRBV30 and TRBJ1-1, with a tentative D call TRBD1 (5 bases). Germline assignment: CDR1 GTSNPN and CDR2 SVGIG (reference sequence). The CDR3 loop spans 11 amino acids. The CDR3 DNA reads TGTGGTGGGGGGAAATTCACTGAAGCTTTCTTT. As protein: CGGGKFTEAFF.

The sample holds a few counts of this clone. V usage is TRBV6-6 and J usage is TRBJ1-1, with 7 bases fitting TRBD1. Germline loops: CDR1 MNHNY, CDR2 SVGAGI (reference sequence). The CDR3 covers 16 residues. Trimming at V came to 2 bases and at J to 1 base, leaving 7 bases not matched to a gene. CDR3 DNA: TGTGCCAGCAGTTACGACCGACAGGGCGGGAACACTGAAGCTTTCTTT. Its protein product is CASSYDRQGGNTEAFF.

A few counts support this clone. The chain carries TRBV25-1 and TRBJ1-1; D is uncertain. The CDR3 has 12 residues. Germline values: CDR1 MGHDK, CDR2 SYGVNS. V was trimmed by 8 bases and J by 11 bases, leaving 18 bases between them. The CDR3 here is CASSQGHGRAFF. As DNA, the CDR3 is TGTGCCAGCTCCCAAGGTCACGGGAGGGCTTTCTTT.

This clone showed up just a few times. The V and J genes are TRBV30 and TRBJ1-1; no firm D call. The germline gives CDR1 GTSNPN, CDR2 SVGIG (reference sequence). The V gene lost 3 bases and the J gene lost 5 bases, with 7 bases spanning the gap. The CDR3 has 11 amino acids. The CDR3 loop reads CAWRRATEAFF. Here the CDR3 DNA reads TGTGCCTGGAGGAGGGCTACTGAAGCTTTCTTT.

The chain recombines TRBV6-5 with TRBJ2-6; the D gene is possibly TRBD2 (6 bases). From germline, CDR1 is MNHEY and CDR2 SVGAGI. CDR3 length equals 16 residues. Trimming removed 0 bases from V and 4 bases from J, with 10 bases in between. CDR3 in DNA: TGTGCCAGCAGTTACTCAGGCGGGACCGGGGCCAACGTCCTGACTTTC. Translating it yields CASSYSGGTGANVLTF.

This clone was picked up a small number of times. V usage is TRBV6-4 and J usage is TRBJ2-1; D might be TRBD2 (6 bases). The CDR3 runs to 15 residues. Trimming pared 5 bases from V and 5 bases from J, leaving 16 bases between. Germline V gene lookup returns CDR1 MRHNA and CDR2 SNTAGT. Here the CDR3 DNA reads TGTGCCAGCAGTCCGGGGGTATGGGCTGACAATGAGCAGTTCTTC. Translation gives CASSPGVWADNEQFF.

This clone was seen more than once but under ten times. The chain carries TRBV6-1 and TRBJ1-1, with a possible D match to TRBD1 (6 bases). V shed 5 bases and J shed 10 bases, with 11 bases lying between them. CDR3 length: 11 residues. Germline-derived CDR1 and CDR2 are MNHNS and SASEGT. CDR3 in DNA: TGTGCCAGCAGTTCCACAGGGTCAGCTTTCTTT. Amino acids: CASSSTGSAFF.

The CDR3 coding sequence is TGTGCCAGCAGCTCCCGGACTAGCGGGGGCAAGCAGTTCTTC. This codes for CASSSRTSGGKQFF. The chain carries TRBV5-6 and TRBJ2-1, with TRBD2 matching over 13 bases. With 3 bases clipped from V and 11 bases from J, the junction kept 5 bases outside the gene matches. The CDR3 contains 14 residues. Germline loops: CDR1 SGHDT, CDR2 YYEEEE.

The V gene is TRBV6-6, the J gene TRBJ2-1, with TRBD2 identical over 7 bases. The ends lost 2 bases at V and 6 bases at J; junction bases unmatched: 7. The CDR3 is made up of 15 amino acids. Germline assignment: CDR1 MNHNY and CDR2 SVGAGI (reference sequence). CDR3 loop: CASSYPSAGSNEQFF. In nucleotides, the CDR3 is TGTGCCAGCAGTTACCCCTCAGCGGGAAGCAATGAGCAGTTCTTC.

The chain couples TRBV18 to TRBJ1-5; the D is unclear. Germline assignment: CDR1 KGHSH and CDR2 LQKENI. Trimming took off 0 bases at V and 7 bases at J, with 10 bases between the two ends. The CDR3 has 14 residues. CDR3: CASSPPPGDQPQHF. CDR3 DNA sequence: TGTGCCAGCTCACCACCCCCGGGAGACCAGCCCCAGCATTTT.

This clone was found a few times. V gene TRBV5-1 combines with J gene TRBJ2-1; a weak D match, TRBD1 (5 bases). Looked up from germline, CDR1 is SGHRS and CDR2 is YFSETQ. Between the trimmed V and J ends, which lost 0 bases and 7 bases, there was a span of 14 bases. This CDR3 comprises 15 residues. CDR3 region: CASSLGQGRSNEQFF. Written as DNA, the CDR3 is TGCGCCAGCAGCTTGGGTCAGGGAAGGTCTAATGAGCAGTTCTTC.

V is TRBV2 and J is TRBJ1-2; 8 nucleotides agree with TRBD1. V lost 4 bases, J lost 6 bases, and 10 bases stayed unmatched. Germline loops: CDR1 SNHLY, CDR2 FYNNEI. This CDR3 is 15 amino acids long. The CDR3 coding sequence is TGTGCCAGCAGTGGCGATGGACAGGGTGTAGATGGCTACACCTTC. Its protein is CASSGDGQGVDGYTF.

This clone was seen only a few times. This chain connects TRBV2 to TRBJ2-7, with D possibly matching TRBD2 (6 bases). The CDR3 is 15 amino acids. V dropped 3 bases and J dropped 1 base, with 13 bases sitting between them. Per the germline V gene, CDR1 is SNHLY and CDR2 is FYNNEI. The CDR3 loop reads CASSDGAGYSYEQYF. In nucleotides, the CDR3 is TGTGCCAGCAGTGATGGAGCGGGTTATTCCTACGAGCAGTACTTC.

As to this clone: The junction and the germline gene differ at one end; a read error may be behind it. This rearrangement joins TRBV7-7 to TRBJ2-5, with 9 bases matching TRBD2. This CDR3 spans 17 amino acids. From germline, CDR1 is SSHAT and CDR2 FNYEAQ (reference sequence). CDR3 amino acids: CASSLVVAGATQETQYF. CDR3 in DNA: TGTGCTAGCAGCTTAGTCGTAGCGGGGGCCACTCAAGAGACCCAGTACTTC.

In its sample, this clone was seen a few times. The J gene is TRBJ2-2, the V gene TRBV27, with TRBD1 matching over 10 bases. The trim removed 5 bases at V and 7 bases at J, leaving 4 bases unmatched. Germline V gene lookup returns CDR1 MNHEY and CDR2 SMNVEV (reference sequence). This CDR3 spans 14 amino acids. CDR3 loop: CASSRQGAVGELFF. Written as DNA, the CDR3 is TGTGCCAGCAGTCGACAGGGGGCGGTCGGGGAGCTGTTTTTT.

This clone has only a few counts. The rearrangement uses TRBV19 and TRBJ2-7, with 7 positions matching TRBD1. Germline V CDR1 and CDR2: LNHDA, SQIVND (reference sequence). CDR3 length: 14 amino acids. After removal of 4 bases from V and 4 bases from J, the junction contained 7 bases not matched to a gene. The CDR3 nucleotides read TGTGCCAGTAGTAGGCAGGGGGTAGGTTACGAGCAGTACTTC. Protein sequence: CASSRQGVGYEQYF.